This T cell receptor (beta chain) was documented in a study of blood T cells in healthy people across ages. Germline CDR1 MGHRA, CDR2 YSYEKL. The V and J ends lost 7 bases and 2 bases respectively, with 18 bases between them. The CDR3 has 15 amino acids. A J-beta primer mix and a sample-barcoded 5' primer were used in a second PCR of about 7 to 12 cycles. TCRdb analysed the 5' RACE reads with MiXCR anew, one entry per CDR3 protein. The sample shows nearly 800,000 distinct CDR3 sequences, more than 50% of them seen only once. Donor samples were obtained from healthy Caucasian individuals from Russia, aged 6 to 90. In this sample, this clonotype turned up a few times. Its target is unknown. Study-level points and caveats: Conclusively comparing naive with antigen-experienced cells was impossible with unsorted PBMCs. Age brought a roughly linear fall in TCR beta diversity measured per million T cells. Long-lived donors carried more naive CD4+ cells and greater diversity than aged donors.

The chain couples TRBV4-1 to TRBJ2-7; tentatively, D is TRBD1 (5 bases). The sequenced material came from blood. The receptor was isolated from a man between 40 and 49 years old in good health. The CDR3 spells CASNLGTGPPYEQYF. CDR3 coding DNA: TGCGCCAGCAACCTCGGAACAGGTCCACCCTACGAGCAGTACTTC.